The rows below give T cell receptor beta chains drawn from one sample of a study of regulatory T cells in long-lasting Graves disease. TCRdb re-analysed the multiplex PCR reads in MiXCR, keeping a single row per CDR3 protein. This table has about 440,000 distinct CDR3 sequences, approximately 16% appearing once. The data were also submitted as part of a second study, on T cells in Graves' hyperthyroidism and ophthalmopathy.

Specimen: peripheral blood mononuclear cells (PBMCs), collected at new diagnosis, from a patient treated with antithyroid drugs. The receptors were sampled from a woman aged 18-30 years with Graves disease. Each CDR3 is given with its conserved first and last residue.

J gene: TRBJ1-2; V gene: TRBV7-9; CDR3 length: 11; CDR3 protein: CASSLSFGYTF
J gene: TRBJ1-2; V gene: TRBV29-1; CDR3 length: 13; CDR3 protein: CSVEENSSYGYTF
J gene: TRBJ2-1; V gene: TRBV7-9; CDR3 length: 16; CDR3 protein: CASSFYLSTTGHEQFF
J gene: TRBJ1-1; V gene: TRBV27; CDR3 length: 17; CDR3 protein: CASSLSGSGVWNTEAFF
J gene: TRBJ2-7; V gene: TRBV28; CDR3 length: 16; CDR3 protein: CASNSRTASGYLEQYF
J gene: TRBJ2-1; V gene: TRBV7-4; CDR3 length: 18; CDR3 protein: CASSLVVFGTSSYNEQFF
J gene: TRBJ2-1; V gene: TRBV5-1; CDR3 length: 15; CDR3 protein: CASSFRDRGVNEQFF
J gene: TRBJ2-7; V gene: TRBV7-8; CDR3 length: 11; CDR3 protein: CASTQWGEQYF
J gene: TRBJ1-5; V gene: TRBV10-3; CDR3 length: 12; CDR3 protein: CAISQGDQPQHF
J gene: TRBJ1-6; V gene: TRBV28; CDR3 length: 16; CDR3 protein: CASSAAGGSYNSPLHF
J gene: TRBJ2-2; V gene: TRBV29-1; CDR3 length: 16; CDR3 protein: CSASPGLAGLSGELFF
J gene: TRBJ2-7; V gene: TRBV27; CDR3 length: 13; CDR3 protein: CASSLAEAYEQYF
J gene: TRBJ2-2; V gene: TRBV28; CDR3 length: 16; CDR3 protein: CASSSPSGTNTGELFF
J gene: TRBJ1-2; V gene: TRBV2; CDR3 length: 15; CDR3 protein: CASTIGWDRGVGYTF
J gene: TRBJ1-5; V gene: TRBV18; CDR3 length: 16; CDR3 protein: CASSPSARGKNQPQHF
J gene: TRBJ1-5; V gene: TRBV6-1; CDR3 length: 17; CDR3 protein: CASSAWRAGASNQPQHF
J gene: TRBJ2-7; V gene: TRBV30; CDR3 length: 12; CDR3 protein: CAWRGHTYEQYF
J gene: TRBJ2-1; V gene: TRBV29-1; CDR3 length: 14; CDR3 protein: CSVVPIRTTNEQFF
J gene: TRBJ2-7; V gene: TRBV28; CDR3 length: 15; CDR3 protein: CASSLRKLSSYEQYF
J gene: TRBJ2-2; V gene: TRBV6-1; CDR3 length: 15; CDR3 protein: CASSPDRGNTGELFF
J gene: TRBJ1-4; V gene: TRBV7-9; CDR3 length: 13; CDR3 protein: CASSTTGNEKLFF
J gene: TRBJ1-2; V gene: TRBV24-1; CDR3 length: 14; CDR3 protein: CATSDPGRGNGYTF
J gene: TRBJ1-5; V gene: TRBV7-9; CDR3 length: 19; CDR3 protein: CASSLAQGTGPSKWEPQHF
J gene: TRBJ2-7; V gene: TRBV28; CDR3 length: 14; CDR3 protein: CASTELRAQNEQYF
J gene: TRBJ2-3; V gene: TRBV28; CDR3 length: 14; CDR3 protein: CASSTRQNTDTQYF
J gene: TRBJ2-1; V gene: TRBV20-1; CDR3 length: 11; CDR3 protein: CSAPLRGEQFF
J gene: TRBJ1-1; V gene: TRBV5-1; CDR3 length: 13; CDR3 protein: CASAQGATTEAFF
J gene: TRBJ1-5; V gene: TRBV7-2; CDR3 length: 15; CDR3 protein: CASSPGVGQYQPQHF
J gene: TRBJ2-3; V gene: TRBV15; CDR3 length: 14; CDR3 protein: CATVGIEPTDTQYF
J gene: TRBJ2-2; V gene: TRBV7-2; CDR3 length: 15; CDR3 protein: CASSSYLGLAGELFF
J gene: TRBJ2-1; V gene: TRBV7-9; CDR3 length: 17; CDR3 protein: CASSLEGTGTSYNEQFF
J gene: TRBJ2-7; V gene: TRBV7-2; CDR3 length: 16; CDR3 protein: CASSLKGTSGSTEQYF
J gene: TRBJ2-1; V gene: TRBV20-1; CDR3 length: 17; CDR3 protein: CSASRLADRYSYNEQFF
J gene: TRBJ2-2; V gene: TRBV4-1; CDR3 length: 16; CDR3 protein: CASSQARGGWTGELFF
J gene: TRBJ2-2; V gene: TRBV28; CDR3 length: 13; CDR3 protein: CASGGVPTGELFF
J gene: TRBJ2-2; V gene: TRBV6-1; CDR3 length: 14; CDR3 protein: CASINRGYTGELFF
J gene: TRBJ2-7; V gene: TRBV20-1; CDR3 length: 15; CDR3 protein: CSARGPMELGYEQYF
J gene: TRBJ2-1; V gene: TRBV28; CDR3 length: 16; CDR3 protein: CASSLLGLAGGNEQFF
J gene: TRBJ2-7; V gene: TRBV7-2; CDR3 length: 15; CDR3 protein: CASSLAGGKRYEQYF
J gene: TRBJ2-3; V gene: TRBV20-1; CDR3 length: 15; CDR3 protein: CSASSTGDLTDTQYF
J gene: TRBJ2-1; V gene: TRBV6-9; CDR3 length: 12; CDR3 protein: CASSYPGGEQFF
J gene: TRBJ2-7; V gene: TRBV7-3; CDR3 length: 13; CDR3 protein: CASSMGRAYEQYF
J gene: TRBJ2-1; V gene: TRBV5-1; CDR3 length: 15; CDR3 protein: CASSTQLAGEDEQFF
J gene: TRBJ2-7; V gene: TRBV28; CDR3 length: 14; CDR3 protein: CASSTRQGRDEQYF
J gene: TRBJ1-4; V gene: TRBV12-5; CDR3 length: 15; CDR3 protein: CASGLYERPNEKLFF
J gene: TRBJ2-2; V gene: TRBV7-3; CDR3 length: 19; CDR3 protein: CASSLPPGTSGRRTGELFF
J gene: TRBJ2-7; V gene: TRBV18; CDR3 length: 16; CDR3 protein: CASSPIGLAGFNEQYF
J gene: TRBJ1-1; V gene: TRBV4-3; CDR3 length: 16; CDR3 protein: CASSQTPTTANTETFF
J gene: TRBJ2-3; V gene: TRBV12-3/TRBV12-4; CDR3 length: 17; CDR3 protein: CASSRRTSGSRTDTQYF
J gene: TRBJ1-2; V gene: TRBV30; CDR3 length: 14; CDR3 protein: CAWRLGQVSYGYTF